This TCR beta chain was captured in a study of blood T cell repertoires in COVID-19. For the study at large: There were acute and convalescent COVID-19 samples, and they came from the United States, Italy and Spain. PBMCs, B-cell-depleted T cells, or T cells provided the cDNA or gDNA that made up the material.

Original data processing: Amplified reference gene primers provided the basis for estimating nucleated cell counts. The table came from immunoSEQ multiplex PCR; TCRdb's copy has only in-frame clones and leaves some out. From that table come the V and J calls and clone size; the DNA was used to work out D and trimming. The table shows around 60,000 clones, with roughly 71% occurring only once. The sequence was obtained from a human donor in a cohort sampled during active COVID-19. Sample: peripheral blood.

For the CDR3, the DNA is TGTGCCAGCAGCGAAGTCCCAGGCGGCTACACCTTC. It yields the protein CASSEVPGGYTF. The chain is built from TRBV12-3 or TRBV12-4 and TRBJ1-2; D gene uncertain. Trimming removed 6 bases from V and 8 bases from J, with 13 bases in between. The CDR3 has 12 residues.